Below, 20 T cell receptor beta chains from the same sample are listed, as sequenced in a study of T cells in Graves' hyperthyroidism and ophthalmopathy. From RNA transcripts, TCR beta CDR3 regions were amplified. With the HTBI primer set, the TCR CDR3 went through a first round of RT-PCR. TCRdb passed the multiplex PCR reads through MiXCR, listing each CDR3 protein once. The table includes 650,000 to 800,000 distinct CDR3 sequences, just under 45% detected once. Material: peripheral blood or thyroid tissue (not recorded which). Every receptor here comes from an adult man with Graves' disease, either hyperthyroidism or ophthalmopathy (not recorded which).

Remarks on this clonotype: A single base separates this from a much larger clone, so it may be a read error. The chain is built from TRBV5-4 and TRBJ1-5; D is unresolved. Per the germline V gene, CDR1 is SGHNT and CDR2 is YYREEE (reference sequence). There are 14 residues in the CDR3. Trimming cost V 0 bases and J 0 bases, with 4 bases left between them. The CDR3 sequence is CASSLEPSNQPQHF. DNA of the CDR3: TGTGCCAGCAGCTTGGAACCTAGCAATCAGCCCCAGCATTTT.

This clonotype appeared a few times. The chain has TRBV29-1 and TRBJ1-3; tentatively, D is TRBD1 (5 bases). Per the germline V gene, CDR1 is SQVTM and CDR2 is ANQGSEA. The CDR3 totals 13 residues. CDR3 in DNA: TGCAGTTTGAGCAGGGCCACTGGAAACACCATATATTTT. Its protein is CSLSRATGNTIYF.

This clonotype was seen once. The conserved phenylalanine or tryptophan normally closing the CDR3 is absent here, so this likely arose from a read error. No DNA is shown, since the ends of the CDR3 on it are uncertain; the CDR3 is the one TCRdb lists. The chain joins TRBV10-3 to TRBJ1-1. The CDR3 length equals 9 residues, ends included. Germline CDR1 reads ENHRY; CDR2 reads SYGVKD. This CDR3 reads CAISESGIS.

The V and J genes are TRBV2 and TRBJ1-2, with unresolved D. CDR1 and CDR2 from the germline V gene are SNHLY and FYNNEI. V lost 2 bases and J lost 8, with 6 bases in between. This CDR3 has 11 residues. The CDR3 spells CASSEYGGYTF. The CDR3, as DNA: TGTGCCAGCAGTGAATATGGGGGCTACACCTTC.

This clonotype was seen many times. The chain is built from TRBV25-1 and TRBJ1-1; TRBD1 might be the D (5 bases). From germline, CDR1 is MGHDK and CDR2 SYGVNS. The CDR3 consists of 14 residues. V was trimmed by 7 bases and J by 0 bases, leaving 12 bases between them. Written as DNA, the CDR3 is TGTGCCAGCAAACCCGGGACGGTGAACACTGAAGCTTTCTTT. As protein: CASKPGTVNTEAFF.

This clonotype was counted many times. The chain has TRBV7-9 and TRBJ2-7; 8 positions agree with TRBD1. The germline V gene encodes CDR1 SEHNR and CDR2 FQNEAQ (reference sequence). V dropped 5 bases and J dropped 4; count of bases not matched to a gene: 7. The CDR3 runs 14 residues. As DNA, the CDR3 is TGTGCCAGCAGCCCACGGACAGGGTCATACGAGCAGTACTTC. This translates into CASSPRTGSYEQYF. The complete variable domain, with remaining parts taken from reference TRBV7-9 and TRBJ2-7, reads DTGVSQNPRHKITKRGQNVTFRCDPISEHNRLYWYRQTLGQGPEFLTYFQNEAQLEKSRLLSDRFSAERPKGSFSTLEIQRTEQGDSAMYLCASSPRTGSYEQYFGPGTRLTVT.

The table lists this clonotype with many counts. This chain connects TRBV7-9 to TRBJ2-5; D may be TRBD1 or TRBD2 (5 bases each). This CDR3 has 13 residues. V was clipped by 5 bases and J by 5 bases, with 12 bases between them. Germline V lookup: CDR1 SEHNR, CDR2 FQNEAQ (reference sequence). The CDR3 protein is CASSRLGTETQYF. The CDR3 DNA sequence: TGTGCCAGCAGCCGCTTAGGGACGGAGACCCAGTACTTC.

The V call is TRBV7-6, the J call TRBJ2-7, with 9 nucleotides matching TRBD2. CDR3 length: 15 amino acids. V lost 5 bases, J lost 3 bases, and 8 bases stayed unmatched. The V gene's germline CDR1 is SGHVS and CDR2 FNYEAQ. CDR3 amino acids: CASSHASGVLYEQYF. CDR3 nucleotides: TGTGCCAGCAGCCATGCTAGCGGGGTCCTCTACGAGCAGTACTTC.

This clonotype was found a few times. The CDR3: CASSDPDRFGYEQYF. CDR3 DNA: TGTGCCAGCAGTGACCCGGACAGGTTTGGTTACGAGCAGTACTTC. This chain links TRBV2 with TRBJ2-7, with TRBD1 identical over 7 bases. This CDR3 has 15 residues. Per the germline V gene, CDR1 is SNHLY and CDR2 is FYNNEI. After removal of 3 bases from V and 4 bases from J, the junction contained 9 bases not matched to a gene.

The rearrangement joins TRBV29-1 to TRBJ2-6; D gene unclear. The CDR3 covers 13 residues. V was pared by 8 bases and J by 0 bases, with 8 bases between. The germline V gene encodes CDR1 SQVTM and CDR2 ANQGSEA. CDR3 region: CSTLNSGANVLTF. The CDR3 DNA reads TGCAGCACCCTAAACTCTGGGGCCAACGTCCTGACTTTC.

Of note for this clonotype: This clone may be a read error of a much larger clone one base away. The CDR3 region has the DNA TGTGCCACCAGTGAGGGTAACCCTCAGGGCAATCAGCCCCAGCATTTT. Protein: CATSEGNPQGNQPQHF. The chain recombines TRBV10-3 with TRBJ1-5; D is unclear. The CDR3 is 16 amino acids. Germline lookup yields CDR1 ENHRY and CDR2 SYGVKD.

The gene calls are TRBV20-1 and TRBJ1-5; D ambiguous. The CDR3 has 15 residues. V lost 4 bases, J lost 0 bases, and 13 bases lay in between. Germline V gene sequence: CDR1 DFQATT, CDR2 SNEGSKA (reference sequence). CDR3 coding DNA: TGCAGTGCTAAATGGTCACCGGATAGCAATCAGCCCCAGCATTTT. Residues: CSAKWSPDSNQPQHF.

This clonotype was detected ten times or more. V gene TRBV10-3 combines with J gene TRBJ1-3; D is ambiguous. The CDR3 extends over 13 amino acids. The ends were cut back, 3 bases at V and 9 bases at J, with 12 bases in the middle. Germline loops: CDR1 ENHRY, CDR2 SYGVKD. Written as DNA, the CDR3 is TGTGCCATCAGTGAATTAAGGAGCGGCACCATATATTTT. It encodes CAISELRSGTIYF.

This clonotype turned up a few times. The CDR3 sequence is CASRGDRTNEKLFF. The CDR3 region has the DNA TGTGCCAGCAGGGGGGACAGGACAAATGAAAAACTGTTTTTT. This chain connects TRBV7-2 to TRBJ1-4; 8 bases are shared with TRBD1. Losses at the gene ends were 6 bases for V and 5 bases for J; bases not matched to a gene: 5. This CDR3 has 14 residues. In germline, CDR1 is SGHTA, CDR2 FQGNSA.

Turning to this clonotype: The junction departs from the called germline gene at one end, perhaps through a read error. The chain has TRBV6-4 and TRBJ2-7; 8 bases agree with TRBD1. Per germline, CDR1 MRHNA and CDR2 SNTAGT. The CDR3 loop spans 18 amino acids. CDR3 nucleotide sequence: TGTGCCAGCAGTTACTCGTCGGGACAGGACTTCTATTACTACGAGCAGTACTTC. This gives the protein CASSYSSGQDFYYYEQYF.

The table lists this clonotype with many counts. This chain links TRBV15 with TRBJ2-5; 12 positions match TRBD2. The ends lost 6 bases at V and 5 bases at J; junction bases unmatched: 4. Germline CDR1 is LNHNV and CDR2 is YYDKDF (reference sequence). The CDR3 loop spans 14 amino acids. This CDR3 is CATSVLAGGETQYF. The CDR3, as DNA: TGTGCCACCAGTGTTCTAGCGGGGGGGGAGACCCAGTACTTC.

At least ten counts were recorded for this clonotype. The gene calls are TRBV7-2 and TRBJ1-5; 8 bases line up with TRBD1. The V segment lost 4 bases and the J segment 6 bases; nucleotides outside the gene matches: 2. The germline V gene has CDR1 SGHTA and CDR2 FQGNSA. This CDR3 has 13 amino acids. DNA for the CDR3: TGTGCCAGCAGCTCGGACAGGGTTCAGCCCCAGCATTTT. Protein: CASSSDRVQPQHF. Supplemented by reference TRBV7-2 and TRBJ1-5, the full variable domain reads GAGVSQSPSNKVTEKGKDVELRCDPISGHTALYWYRQSLGQGLEFLIYFQGNSAPDKSGLPSDRFSAERTGGSVSTLTIQRTQQEDSAVYLCASSSDRVQPQHFGDGTRLSIL.

Of note for this clonotype: At one boundary the junction diverges from the germline segment, which might be a read error. The chain links TRBV7-7 to TRBJ2-5; 9 bases fit TRBD1. The CDR3 is 15 residues long. The germline V gene encodes CDR1 SSHAT and CDR2 FNYEAQ (reference sequence). Here the CDR3 DNA reads TGTGCTAGCAGCTTAGCGCGGGGGACAGGGAAGACCCAGTACTTC. This codes for CASSLARGTGKTQYF. Using reference TRBV7-7 and TRBJ2-5 for the parts outside the CDR3, the full variable domain is GAGVSQSPRYKVTKRGQDVTLRCDPISSHATLYWYQQALGQGPEFLTYFNYEAQPDKSGLPSDRFSAERPEGSISTLTIQRTEQRDSAMYRCASSLARGTGKTQYFGPGTRLLVL.

V gene TRBV9 combines with J gene TRBJ1-2; a possible D gene is TRBD1 (5 bases). CDR3 length: 15 residues. The germline gives CDR1 SGDLS, CDR2 YYNGEE. Trimming removed 0 bases at V and 1 base at J, with 10 bases between. CDR3: CASSVVPGRNYGYTF. The CDR3 nucleotides are TGTGCCAGCAGCGTAGTCCCGGGACGTAACTATGGCTACACCTTC.

This clonotype was counted ten times or more. The J gene is TRBJ1-1, the V gene TRBV5-8; weak D call: TRBD1 (5 bases). This CDR3 is built from 14 residues. V was shortened by 4 bases and J by 4 bases, with 14 bases between the two germline ends. Germline V gene lookup returns CDR1 SGHTS and CDR2 YDEGEE. The CDR3 DNA is TGTGCCAGCAGCGTCGAGGTTGGGGCCACTGAAGCTTTCTTT. Residues: CASSVEVGATEAFF.